The clone carrying this T cell receptor (beta chain) has more than one count but fewer than ten. Measured with immunoSEQ multiplex PCR; TCRdb has only the in-frame clones, and not every one. The sample contains roughly 69,000 clones, 95% to 97% of which appear only once. The data originate from a study of technical replicates of blood from a few donors. Per germline, CDR1 LNHDA and CDR2 SQIVND (reference sequence). The CDR3 loop spans 14 amino acids. Losses at the gene ends were 1 base for V and 9 bases for J; bases not matched to a gene: 5. The origin of this receptor is a human donor in good health. The genes are TRBV19 and TRBJ2-3; 9 nucleotides agree with TRBD2. What was sequenced was T cells isolated from PBMCs. The CDR3 sequence is CASSIALAGRTQYF. In DNA form, the CDR3 reads TGTGCCAGTAGTATAGCCCTAGCGGGAAGAACGCAGTATTTT.